The 32 T cell receptor beta chains presented below share a single source sample, sequenced in a study of blood T cells in healthy people across ages. Next came a second PCR, run for roughly 6 to 11 cycles, which used a sample-barcoded 5' primer along with a J-beta primer mix. MiXCR was run by TCRdb on the 5' RACE reads, yielding one entry per CDR3 protein. This repertoire shows around 800,000 distinct CDR3 sequences, 20% to 30% found once; its top ten account for about 3%. These data also formed part of another study, on T cells of mothers and their children.

The sequencing sample was made of blood. These receptors were taken from a boy aged 5-17 years in good health.

This clonotype was observed many times. This chain joins TRBV10-3 and TRBJ1-4; D possibly corresponds to TRBD1 (5 bases). V was pared by 6 bases and J by 0 bases, with 11 bases between. Per germline, CDR1 ENHRY and CDR2 SYGVKD. This CDR3 spans 15 amino acids. The DNA for the CDR3 is TGTGCCATCAGCCGAACGACAGCAACTAATGAAAAACTGTTTTTT. This gives the protein CAISRTTATNEKLFF.

The rearrangement links TRBV10-3 to TRBJ2-1, with TRBD1 matching over 11 bases. Germline assignment: CDR1 ENHRY and CDR2 SYGVKD. The ends lost 2 bases at V and 2 bases at J; junction bases unmatched: 2. The CDR3 sequence is 16 residues long. As DNA, the CDR3 is TGTGCCATCAGTGAGGTGGGACAGGGGGCCTACAATGAGCAGTTCTTC. Protein product: CAISEVGQGAYNEQFF.

The chain carries TRBV5-1 and TRBJ2-5, with 9 bases that match TRBD2. The better agreement between TRBJ2-1 and the DNA end casts doubt on the J call. CDR1 and CDR2 from the germline V gene are SGHRS and YFSETQ. CDR3 length equals 14 residues. As DNA, the CDR3 is TGCGCCAGCAGCTTGTTGGCTAGCGGGGATGAGCAGTTCTTC. Its protein is CASSLLASGDEQFF.

This chain joins TRBV12-3 or TRBV12-4 and TRBJ2-2; a weak D match, TRBD1 (6 bases). The V and J ends lost 6 bases and 3 bases respectively, with 17 bases between them. This CDR3 is built from 16 residues. The CDR3 here is CASRIPGDPHTGELFF. The CDR3 coding sequence is TGTGCCAGCAGGATCCCAGGGGATCCGCACACCGGGGAGCTGTTTTTT.

This chain connects TRBV7-9 to TRBJ1-2; a possible D gene is TRBD1 (5 bases). The CDR3 consists of 14 residues. Germline V lookup: CDR1 SEHNR, CDR2 FQNEAQ (reference sequence). The V end lost 2 bases, the J end lost 6 bases, and 13 bases lay between the germline ends. CDR3 DNA: TGTGCCAGCAGCTTATCTGCGGCAGGGCATGGCTACACCTTC. It translates to CASSLSAAGHGYTF.

The table lists this clonotype with a few counts. The rearrangement joins TRBV25-1 to TRBJ1-1; D unclear. Germline CDR1 MGHDK, CDR2 SYGVNS. This CDR3 region has 15 residues. Trimming took off 2 bases at V and 5 bases at J, with 15 bases between the two ends. This chain's CDR3 is CASSEVSATTTEAFF. The CDR3 nucleotides read TGTGCCAGCAGTGAAGTATCGGCAACGACTACTGAAGCTTTCTTT.

Notes on this clonotype: In this CDR3 the conserved last residue, phenylalanine or tryptophan, is missing, so a read error is likely. This sequence joins TRBV7-9 and TRBJ2-2; tentative D call: TRBD1 (5 bases). Germline CDR1 SEHNR, CDR2 FQNEAQ (reference sequence). The CDR3 has 14 residues. V was trimmed by 5 bases and J by 6 bases, leaving 13 bases between them. The CDR3 protein is CASSPRGRSGELFL. The CDR3, as DNA: TGTGCCAGCAGCCCAAGGGGCAGGTCCGGGGAGCTGTTTCTT.

The chain uses TRBV18 and TRBJ2-7; D perhaps matches TRBD1 (6 bases). Germline V gene lookup returns CDR1 KGHSH and CDR2 LQKENI. Trimming removed 6 bases at V and 3 bases at J, with 15 bases between. The CDR3 totals 14 residues. CDR3 sequence (DNA): TGTGCCAGCTCCCGAGACAGGTCCGGCTACGAGCAGTACTTC. It encodes CASSRDRSGYEQYF.

The V and J genes are TRBV21-1 and TRBJ1-4; TRBD1 reflects the table's D call only, with no check against the DNA. TRBV21-1 is a pseudogene locus. The length of the CDR3 is 16 residues. The CDR3 here is CASSIGQGAVNEKLFF. In DNA, the CDR3 is TGTGCCAGCAGCATCGGACAGGGGGCAGTAAATGAAAAACTGTTTTTT.

This clonotype came up a few times. The V gene is TRBV5-1, the J gene TRBJ2-3; 14 bases line up with TRBD2. Germline V lookup: CDR1 SGHRS, CDR2 YFSETQ. The CDR3 covers 14 residues. The junction had 6 bases not matched to a gene; V was cut back by 7 bases and J by 8 bases. The CDR3 spells CASGGLAGGSTQYF. The CDR3 region has the DNA TGCGCCAGCGGAGGACTAGCGGGGGGCAGTACGCAGTATTTT. Looking up the rest from reference TRBV5-1 and TRBJ2-3 gives the full variable domain: KAGVTQTPRYLIKTRGQQVTLSCSPISGHRSVSWYQQTPGQGLQFLFEYFSETQRNKGNFPGRFSGRQFSNSRSEMNVSTLELGDSALYLCASGGLAGGSTQYFGPGTRLTVL.

The chain has TRBV4-2 and TRBJ1-6, with TRBD1 matching over 9 bases. This CDR3 is built from 19 residues. V shed 3 bases, J shed 9 bases, and the junction held 18 bases outside the gene matches. Germline V gene data show CDR1 as LGHNA and CDR2 as YNFKEQ. Written as DNA, the CDR3 is TGTGCCAGCAGCCACTTGACAGGGGGTTCCCTGGCCGCGGGTTCACCCCTCCACTTT. Translated, it gives CASSHLTGGSLAAGSPLHF.

This clonotype has only a few counts. The CDR3 loop reads CGYRQEQETQYF. The CDR3 bases are TGCGGATACCGACAGGAGCAAGAGACCCAGTACTTC. The chain couples TRBV29-1 to TRBJ2-5; TRBD1 is a possible D gene (6 bases). CDR1 is SQVTM, CDR2 ANQGSEA, per germline. The CDR3 sequence is 12 residues long.

The J gene is TRBJ1-1, the V gene TRBV29-1; possible D gene TRBD1, 5 bases. Germline lookup yields CDR1 SQVTM and CDR2 ANQGSEA. Trimming stripped 4 bases from V and 2 bases from J, with 11 bases between. The CDR3 has 13 residues. The CDR3 sequence: CSVVLWGNTEAFF. CDR3 nucleotide sequence: TGCAGCGTTGTGCTATGGGGCAACACTGAAGCTTTCTTT.

The chain has TRBV6-6 and TRBJ1-4; no clear D gene. Germline CDR1 reads MNHNY; CDR2 reads SVGAGI (reference sequence). The ends were cut back, 7 bases at V and 0 bases at J, with 9 bases in the middle. The CDR3 totals 14 residues. The CDR3 loop reads CASIAASTNEKLFF. As DNA, the CDR3 is TGTGCCAGCATCGCCGCCTCAACTAATGAAAAACTGTTTTTT.

The genes are TRBV20-1 and TRBJ1-5, with a tentative D call TRBD1 (6 bases). Trimming shortened V by 2 bases and J by 2 bases, and 19 bases separated the two germline ends. The CDR3 is 17 amino acids. In germline, CDR1 is DFQATT, CDR2 SNEGSKA (reference sequence). The CDR3: CSARRGATGRGNQPQHF. In nucleotides, the CDR3 is TGCAGTGCTAGACGGGGGGCGACAGGAAGGGGCAATCAGCCCCAGCATTTT.

This clonotype was detected only a few times. The chain employs TRBV6-5 and TRBJ2-5, with D possibly called TRBD1 or TRBD2 (5 bases each). Gene TRBJ2-7 matches the end of the DNA better, so the J call may be wrong. Germline CDR1 reads MNHEY; CDR2 reads SVGAGI. The CDR3 spans 14 residues. CDR3 protein: CASSYRMGPYEQYF. Written as DNA, the CDR3 is TGTGCCAGCAGTTACCGGATGGGACCCTACGAGCAGTACTTC.

As regards this clonotype: A junction end diverges from the germline sequence, so it may reflect a read error. This chain joins TRBV10-3 and TRBJ2-1, with 8 bases that match TRBD1. With the DNA end fitting TRBJ2-7 better, the J assignment may be wrong. The CDR3 runs 15 residues. Germline assignment: CDR1 ENHRY and CDR2 SYGVKD. The DNA for the CDR3 is TGCGCCATCAGTGACCATGACAGGGGTGTCTACGAGCAGTACTTC. Its protein is CAISDHDRGVYEQYF.

This rearrangement joins TRBV27 to TRBJ2-7; TRBD2 might be the D (6 bases). This CDR3 spans 14 amino acids. The germline CDR1 and CDR2 sequences are MNHEY and SMNVEV (reference sequence). Trimming stripped 5 bases from V and 4 bases from J, with 15 bases between. The CDR3 region has the DNA TGTGCCAGCAGTGGGGGGAGTGGTGGTTACGAGCAGTACTTC. It is translated as CASSGGSGGYEQYF.

The rearrangement joins TRBV7-3 to TRBJ2-7; 12 nucleotides align to TRBD2. In germline, CDR1 is SGHTA, CDR2 FQGTGA. The trim removed 5 bases at V and 10 bases at J, leaving 6 bases unmatched. This CDR3 has 13 residues. The DNA of the CDR3 is TGTGCCAGCAGCCCGGGGACTAGCGGGCCTCAGTACTTC. Translated, it gives CASSPGTSGPQYF.

Concerning this clonotype itself: Germline is not matched at one junction end, which may reflect a read error. The genes are TRBV28 and TRBJ2-5, with TRBD1 matching 8 bases. The end of the DNA is better explained by TRBJ2-7, so the J call may be wrong. CDR3 length equals 16 residues. The germline V gene has CDR1 MDHEN and CDR2 SYDVKM. The CDR3, as DNA: TGTGCCGGCAGTTTATTGCCCGGACAGGGCCCCTACGAGCAGTACTTC. Encoded protein: CAGSLLPGQGPYEQYF.

In its sample, this clonotype was seen a few times. The J gene is TRBJ2-7, the V gene TRBV9; D gene unclear. Germline-derived CDR1 and CDR2 are SGDLS and YYNGEE. This CDR3 has 11 amino acids. The V gene lost 3 bases and the J gene lost 4 bases, with 5 bases spanning the gap. The CDR3 here is CASSDQYEQYF. The CDR3 coding sequence is TGTGCCAGCAGCGACCAGTACGAGCAGTACTTC.

Concerning this clonotype: The junction shows a germline mismatch at one end, possibly a read error. This chain uses TRBV20-1 with TRBJ1-4; no reliable D call. The CDR3 sequence is 12 residues long. Germline V gene data show CDR1 as DFQATT and CDR2 as SNEGSKA (reference sequence). CDR3 in amino acids: CSVPGNNEKLFF. The CDR3 DNA sequence: TGCAGTGTTCCAGGCAATAATGAAAAGCTGTTTTTT.

This clonotype was counted a few times. This may be a read error, as it is one base from a much larger clone. The chain couples TRBV7-9 to TRBJ2-1; D ambiguous. The J call may be mistaken, given a closer DNA end match to TRBJ2-7. The CDR3 runs to 11 residues. The germline V gene has CDR1 SEHNR and CDR2 FQNEAQ (reference sequence). The CDR3 sequence is CASSLGEEQYF. CDR3 nucleotides: TGTGCCAGCAGCTTAGGGGAAGAGCAGTACTTC.

The chain couples TRBV20-1 to TRBJ2-1, with D possibly being TRBD2 (7 bases). There are 18 residues in the CDR3. CDR1 is DFQATT, CDR2 SNEGSKA, per germline (reference sequence). Trimming took off 0 bases at V and 4 bases at J, with 22 bases between the two ends. This CDR3 is CSARDPAGARVGYNEQFF. CDR3 nucleotides: TGCAGTGCTAGAGATCCCGCGGGGGCCAGGGTAGGATACAATGAGCAGTTCTTC.

The chain has TRBV4-1 and TRBJ1-3; D is ambiguous. The germline V and J ends were trimmed by 1 base and 0 bases, with 7 bases remaining between them. Germline CDR1 is MGHRA and CDR2 is YSYEKL. The CDR3 has 15 amino acids. CDR3 bases: TGCGCCAGCAGCCAAGTTGAGGGCTCTGGAAACACCATATATTTT. Amino acid sequence: CASSQVEGSGNTIYF.

The chain is built from TRBV28 and TRBJ2-7, with D unresolved. With 3 bases removed from V and 5 bases from J, the gap between germline ends came to 11 bases. Germline V CDR1 and CDR2: MDHEN, SYDVKM. The CDR3 covers 13 residues. CDR3 protein: CASSLVLGHEQYF. CDR3 nucleotide sequence: TGTGCCAGCAGTTTGGTCCTAGGGCACGAGCAGTACTTC.

J is TRBJ2-5 and V is TRBV29-1, with a tentative D call TRBD2 (5 bases). Trimming took 3 bases from V and 1 from J, leaving 15 bases between them. The CDR3 sequence is 15 residues long. Germline V CDR1 and CDR2: SQVTM, ANQGSEA. CDR3 amino acids: CSVDRGLGPQETQYF. The CDR3, as DNA: TGCAGCGTTGACCGGGGTTTAGGGCCCCAAGAGACCCAGTACTTC.

J is TRBJ2-5 and V is TRBV28; 9 nucleotides agree with TRBD1. After removal of 7 bases from V and 0 bases from J, the junction contained 9 bases not matched to a gene. Germline CDR1 reads MDHEN; CDR2 reads SYDVKM. This CDR3 comprises 16 residues. The CDR3 DNA reads as TGTGCCAGCAAGGGGAGGACAGGGGAATACCAAGAGACCCAGTACTTC. The encoded protein is CASKGRTGEYQETQYF.

The CDR3 loop reads CATTGELDYGYTF. The CDR3 DNA follows: TGTGCCACCACGGGGGAGTTGGACTATGGCTACACCTTC. J is TRBJ1-2 and V is TRBV18; TRBD1 is a possible D gene (5 bases). Germline CDR1 reads KGHSH; CDR2 reads LQKENI. V was trimmed by 10 bases and J by 3 bases, leaving 15 bases between them. This CDR3 is 13 amino acids long.

The V gene is TRBV6-6, the J gene TRBJ2-5, with a tentative D call TRBD2 (5 bases). Germline V gene lookup returns CDR1 MNHNY and CDR2 SVGAGI (reference sequence). Trimming removed 0 bases at V and 5 bases at J, with 13 bases between. This CDR3 contains 15 residues. CDR3 protein: CASSYSSTGEETQYF. The CDR3 bases are TGTGCCAGCAGTTACTCGAGTACCGGGGAGGAGACCCAGTACTTC.

The chain is built from TRBV21-1 and TRBJ1-6; TRBD1 is the table's D call, not checked against the DNA. TRBV21-1 counts as a pseudogene. CDR3 length equals 12 residues. The chain's CDR3 is CASGTGESPLHF. CDR3 sequence (DNA): TGTGCCAGCGGGACAGGGGAGTCACCCCTCCACTTT.

The chain combines TRBV10-3 with TRBJ2-7; 13 positions match TRBD2. V lost 4 bases, J lost 2 bases, and 2 bases stayed unmatched. This CDR3 is built from 15 residues. CDR1 is ENHRY, CDR2 SYGVKD, per germline. The CDR3 nucleotides read TGTGCCATCAGTGCTACTAGCGGGGGGGCCTACGAGCAGTACTTC. This codes for CAISATSGGAYEQYF.